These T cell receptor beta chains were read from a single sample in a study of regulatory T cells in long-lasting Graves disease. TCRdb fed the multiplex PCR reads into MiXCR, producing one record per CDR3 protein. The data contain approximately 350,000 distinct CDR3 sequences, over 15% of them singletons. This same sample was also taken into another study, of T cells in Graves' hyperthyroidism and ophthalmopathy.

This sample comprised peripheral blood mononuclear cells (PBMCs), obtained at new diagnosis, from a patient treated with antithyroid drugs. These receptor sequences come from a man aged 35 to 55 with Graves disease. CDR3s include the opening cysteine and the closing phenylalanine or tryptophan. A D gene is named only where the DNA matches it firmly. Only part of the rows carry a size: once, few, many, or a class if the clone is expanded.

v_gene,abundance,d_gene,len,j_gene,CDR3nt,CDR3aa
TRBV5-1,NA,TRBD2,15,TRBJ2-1,TGCGCCAGCAGCTTGGCGGGGGGGGCAGGCTTTGAGCAGTTCTTC,CASSLAGGAGFEQFF
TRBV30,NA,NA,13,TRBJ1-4,TGTGCTCGGAGGGACGGAAATAATGAAAAACTGTTTTTT,CARRDGNNEKLFF
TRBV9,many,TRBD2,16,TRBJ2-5,TGTGCCAGCAGCGCGTCACTAGCGGGGGGGCAAGAGACCCAGTACTTC,CASSASLAGGQETQYF
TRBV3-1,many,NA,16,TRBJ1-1,TGTGCCAGCAGCCCTTTCTCCGGGACGGTGAACACTGAAGCTTTCTTT,CASSPFSGTVNTEAFF
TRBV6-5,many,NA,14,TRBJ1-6,TGTGCCAGCAGTTACCGACAGGTTAATTCACCCCTCCACTTT,CASSYRQVNSPLHF
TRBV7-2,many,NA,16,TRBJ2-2,TGTGCCAGCAGCTCGCGCTGGCGGTTGAACACCGGGGAGCTGTTTTTT,CASSSRWRLNTGELFF
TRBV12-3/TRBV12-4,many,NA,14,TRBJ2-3,TGTGCCAGCAGTGGGGCCCTCGGGGGAGATACGCAGTATTTT,CASSGALGGDTQYF
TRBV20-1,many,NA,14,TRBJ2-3,TGCAGTGCTAGAAAGGGGAGAGGCACAGATACGCAGTATTTT,CSARKGRGTDTQYF
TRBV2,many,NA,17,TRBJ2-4,TGTGCCAGCAGTGAAGGGGTGAGGGGACGGGGCAAAAACATTCAGTACTTC,CASSEGVRGRGKNIQYF
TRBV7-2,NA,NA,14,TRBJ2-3,TGTGCCAGCAGCCCACAGGAGTGGTCAGATACGCAGTATTTT,CASSPQEWSDTQYF
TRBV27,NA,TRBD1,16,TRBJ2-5,TGTGCCAGCAGTCTGATAACCCCGGACAGGGAAGAGACCCAGTACTTC,CASSLITPDREETQYF
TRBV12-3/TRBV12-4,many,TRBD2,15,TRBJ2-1,TGTGCCAGCAAACCTTGGGGGGGGGGCTACAATGAGCAGTTCTTC,CASKPWGGGYNEQFF
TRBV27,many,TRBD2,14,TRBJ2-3,TGTGCCAGCAGTTTCGCGGGGGGAAAAGATACGCAGTATTTT,CASSFAGGKDTQYF
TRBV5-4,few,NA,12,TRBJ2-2,TGTGCCAGCACCCGGTGGGGCGGGGAGCTGTTTTTT,CASTRWGGELFF
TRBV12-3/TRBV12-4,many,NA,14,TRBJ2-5,TGTGCCAGCAGTTTAAGGCACTTGGGGGAGACCCAGTACTTC,CASSLRHLGETQYF
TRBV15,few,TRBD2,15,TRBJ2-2,TGTGCCACCAGCATTACGCGGGGGGTCCTCCCGGAGCTGTTTTTT,CATSITRGVLPELFF
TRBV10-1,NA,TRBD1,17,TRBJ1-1,TGCGCCAGCAGTGAGCCTGGACAGGGGTGGTTTCGAGAGGAAGCTTTCTTT,CASSEPGQGWFREEAFF
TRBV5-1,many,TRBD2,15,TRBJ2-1,TGCGCCAGCAGCTTGGTCGGGACTAGCGACAATGAGCAGTTCTTC,CASSLVGTSDNEQFF
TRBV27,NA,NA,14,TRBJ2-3,TGTGCCAGCAGTTTATGGCAGAGCGCAGATACGCAGTATTTT,CASSLWQSADTQYF
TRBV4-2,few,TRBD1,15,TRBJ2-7,TGTGCCAGCAGCCAACGGGGACAGGCCGCCTACGAGCAGTACTTC,CASSQRGQAAYEQYF
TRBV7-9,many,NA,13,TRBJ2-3,TGTGCCAGCAGCCGCCGGGTTTTGGATACGCAGTATTTT,CASSRRVLDTQYF
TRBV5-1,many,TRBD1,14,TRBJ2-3,TGCGCCAGCGGGACAGGAAGGGGCACATATACGCAGTATTTT,CASGTGRGTYTQYF
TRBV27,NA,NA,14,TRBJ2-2,TGTGCCAGTTGGACAGTAGCAAACACCGGGGAGCTGTTTTTT,CASWTVANTGELFF
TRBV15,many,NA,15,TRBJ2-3,TGTGCCACCAGCAGAGAGATCCATAGCACAGATACGCAGTATTTT,CATSREIHSTDTQYF
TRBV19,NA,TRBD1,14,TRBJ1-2,TGTGCCAGTACCTTGACAGGGAACGGCTATGGCTACACCTTC,CASTLTGNGYGYTF
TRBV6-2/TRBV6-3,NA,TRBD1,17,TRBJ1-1,TGTGCCAGTACTCGAACACCCGGGACAGGGGAAGACACTGAAGCTTTCTTT,CASTRTPGTGEDTEAFF
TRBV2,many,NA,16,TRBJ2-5,TGTGCCAGCAGAGCGACGTTCGCGGCTCCCCAAGAGACCCAGTACTTC,CASRATFAAPQETQYF
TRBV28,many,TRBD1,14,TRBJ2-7,TGTGCCAGCAGTCCGACAGGGACGACCTACGAGCAGTACTTC,CASSPTGTTYEQYF
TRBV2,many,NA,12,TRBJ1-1,TGTGCCAGCACCCAGGCCAGATCGACGGCTTTCTTT,CASTQARSTAFF
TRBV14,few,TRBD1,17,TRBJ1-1,TGTGCCAGCAGCCAAGATGCACCGGACAGGGCCGACACTGAAGCTTTCTTT,CASSQDAPDRADTEAFF
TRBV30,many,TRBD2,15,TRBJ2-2,TGTGCCTGGAGTCCCCGACTAGCGGGGACCGGGGAGCTGTTTTTT,CAWSPRLAGTGELFF
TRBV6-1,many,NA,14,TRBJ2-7,TGTGCCAGCAGCTATCCGGACTTAGACTACGAGCAGTACTTC,CASSYPDLDYEQYF